The TCR beta chain described here comes from a study of long-term antiretroviral therapy in people with HIV. As for the study in general: The earliest samples came about a decade before the 2015 immediate-ART recommendation.

This clone was seen once. Its target is not known. V lost 8 bases to trimming and J lost 0 bases; unmatched junction nucleotides: 6. CDR1 is MNHEY, CDR2 SMNVEV, per germline (reference sequence). This CDR3 region has 15 residues. Version v3.0 of the immunoSEQ assay ran at survey level. The study targeted roughly 40,000-50,000 T-cell genomes per sample in sequencing. Sequencing used immunoSEQ multiplex PCR; TCRdb keeps in-frame clones, though not all of them. The data show around 30,000 clones, roughly 78% seen once. Findings of the study overall: ART was followed by higher diversity that remained below transplant donor controls.

The rearrangement links TRBV27 to TRBJ2-2; 7 positions match TRBD1. Source: unsorted PBMCs, taken 1.5 years before starting antiretroviral therapy. This TCR was recovered from a man aged 18 to 30 with HIV. The CDR3: CASPPGQTNTGELFF. DNA of the CDR3: TGTGCCAGCCCCCCGGGACAGACGAACACCGGGGAGCTGTTTTTT.